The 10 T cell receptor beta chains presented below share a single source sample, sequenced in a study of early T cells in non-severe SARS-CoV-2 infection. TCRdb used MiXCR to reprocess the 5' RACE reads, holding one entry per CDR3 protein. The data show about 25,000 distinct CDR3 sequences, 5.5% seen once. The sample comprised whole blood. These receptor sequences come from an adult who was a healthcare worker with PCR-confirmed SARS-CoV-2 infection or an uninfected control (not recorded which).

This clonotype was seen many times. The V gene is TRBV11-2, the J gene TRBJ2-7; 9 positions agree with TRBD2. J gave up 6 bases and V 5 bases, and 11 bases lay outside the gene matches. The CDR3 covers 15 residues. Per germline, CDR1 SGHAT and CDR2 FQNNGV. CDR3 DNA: TGTGCCAGCAGCCCGGGAGCGGGGGGTAAAGGCGAGCAGTACTTC. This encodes CASSPGAGGKGEQYF.

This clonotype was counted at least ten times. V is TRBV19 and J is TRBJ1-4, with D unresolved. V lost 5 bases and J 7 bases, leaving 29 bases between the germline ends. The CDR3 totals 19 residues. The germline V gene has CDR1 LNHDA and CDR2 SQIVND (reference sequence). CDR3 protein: CASSVERQTWTGMGEKLFF. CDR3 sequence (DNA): TGTGCCAGTAGTGTGGAACGGCAGACGTGGACGGGGATGGGTGAAAAACTGTTTTTT.

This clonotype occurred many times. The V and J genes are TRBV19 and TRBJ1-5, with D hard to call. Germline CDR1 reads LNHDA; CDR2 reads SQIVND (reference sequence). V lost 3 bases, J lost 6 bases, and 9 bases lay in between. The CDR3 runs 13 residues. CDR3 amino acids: CASSIGHGQPQHF. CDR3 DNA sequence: TGTGCCAGTAGTATTGGGCATGGTCAGCCCCAGCATTTT.

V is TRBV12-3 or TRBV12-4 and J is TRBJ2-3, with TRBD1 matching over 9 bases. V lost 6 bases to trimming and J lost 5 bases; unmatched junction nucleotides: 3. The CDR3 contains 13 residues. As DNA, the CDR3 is TGTGCCAGCAGACGGACAGGGGTAGATACGCAGTATTTT. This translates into CASRRTGVDTQYF.

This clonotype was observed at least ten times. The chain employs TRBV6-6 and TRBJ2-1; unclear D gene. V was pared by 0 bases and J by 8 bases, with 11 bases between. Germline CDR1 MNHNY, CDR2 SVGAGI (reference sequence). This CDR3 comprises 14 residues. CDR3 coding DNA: TGTGCCAGCAGTTACTCGACCGAGGTAGATGAGCAGTTCTTC. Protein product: CASSYSTEVDEQFF.

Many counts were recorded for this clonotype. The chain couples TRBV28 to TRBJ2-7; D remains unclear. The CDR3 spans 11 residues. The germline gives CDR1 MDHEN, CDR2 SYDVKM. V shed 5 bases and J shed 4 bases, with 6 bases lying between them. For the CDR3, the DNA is TGTGCCAGCAGTACAGAGTACGAGCAGTACTTC. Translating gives CASSTEYEQYF.

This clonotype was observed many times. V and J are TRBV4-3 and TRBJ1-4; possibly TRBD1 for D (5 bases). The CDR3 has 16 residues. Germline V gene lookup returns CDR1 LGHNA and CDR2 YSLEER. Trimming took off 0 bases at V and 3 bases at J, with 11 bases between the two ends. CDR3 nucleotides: TGCGCCAGCAGCCAAGATTGGCCAGGGCCTAATGAAAAACTGTTTTTT. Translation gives CASSQDWPGPNEKLFF.

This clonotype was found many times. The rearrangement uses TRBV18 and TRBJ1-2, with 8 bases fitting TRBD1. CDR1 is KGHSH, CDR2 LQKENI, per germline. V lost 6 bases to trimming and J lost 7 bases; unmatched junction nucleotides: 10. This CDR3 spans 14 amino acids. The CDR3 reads CASSHPDRAVGYTF. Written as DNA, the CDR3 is TGTGCCAGCTCCCACCCGGACAGGGCGGTTGGCTACACCTTC.

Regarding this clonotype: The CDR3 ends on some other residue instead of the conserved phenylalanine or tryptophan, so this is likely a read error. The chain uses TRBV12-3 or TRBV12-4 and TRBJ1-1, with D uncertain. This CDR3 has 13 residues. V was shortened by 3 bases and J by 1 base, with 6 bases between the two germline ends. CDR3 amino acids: CASSFYRNTEAFS. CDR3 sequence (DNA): TGTGCCAGCAGTTTCTACAGGAACACTGAAGCTTTCTCT.

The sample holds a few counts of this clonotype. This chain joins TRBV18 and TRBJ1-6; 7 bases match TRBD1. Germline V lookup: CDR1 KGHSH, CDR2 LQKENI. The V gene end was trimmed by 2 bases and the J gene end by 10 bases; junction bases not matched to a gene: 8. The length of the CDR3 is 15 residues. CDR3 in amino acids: CASSPSKGGGSPLHF. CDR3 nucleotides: TGTGCCAGCTCACCAAGTAAAGGAGGGGGCTCACCCCTCCACTTT.